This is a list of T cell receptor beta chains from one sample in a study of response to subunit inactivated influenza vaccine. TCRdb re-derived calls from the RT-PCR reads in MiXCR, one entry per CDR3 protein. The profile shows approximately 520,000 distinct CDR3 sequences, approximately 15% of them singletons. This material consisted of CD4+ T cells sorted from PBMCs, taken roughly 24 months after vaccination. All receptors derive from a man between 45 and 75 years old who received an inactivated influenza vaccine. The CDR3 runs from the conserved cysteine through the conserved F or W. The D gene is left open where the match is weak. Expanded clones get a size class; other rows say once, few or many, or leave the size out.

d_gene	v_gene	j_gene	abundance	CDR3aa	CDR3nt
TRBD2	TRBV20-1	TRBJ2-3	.	CSATRLAGARGSTDTQYF	TGCAGTGCTACCCGACTAGCGGGGGCCAGAGGGAGCACAGATACGCAGTATTTT
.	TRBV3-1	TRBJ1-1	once	CASSSGGMNTEAFF	TGTGCCAGCAGCTCCGGGGGCATGAACACTGAAGCTTTCTTT
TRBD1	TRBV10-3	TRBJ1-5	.	CAISAQGEDQPQHF	TGTGCCATCAGTGCCCAGGGGGAAGATCAGCCCCAGCATTTT
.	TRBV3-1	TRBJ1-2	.	CASSQRMGDGYTF	TGTGCCAGCAGCCAGAGGATGGGTGATGGCTACACCTTC
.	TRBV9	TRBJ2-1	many	CASRQVFDEQFF	TGTGCCAGCAGACAGGTATTTGATGAGCAGTTCTTC
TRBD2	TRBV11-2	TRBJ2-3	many	CASSPGTSGGTDTQYF	TGTGCCAGCAGCCCTGGGACTAGCGGGGGCACAGATACGCAGTATTTT
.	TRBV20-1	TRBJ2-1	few	CSAMRGRNEQFF	TGCAGTGCTATGAGGGGGAGGAATGAGCAGTTCTTC
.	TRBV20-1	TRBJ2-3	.	CSARGHRDSPDTQYF	TGCAGTGCTAGAGGGCACAGGGATTCGCCAGATACGCAGTATTTT
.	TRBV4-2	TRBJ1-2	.	CASSPLTPSNYGYTF	TGTGCCAGCAGCCCACTGACACCCTCTAACTATGGCTACACCTTC
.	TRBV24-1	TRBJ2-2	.	CATSDRRGWSGELFF	TGTGCCACCAGTGATCGACGGGGGTGGTCCGGGGAGCTGTTTTTT
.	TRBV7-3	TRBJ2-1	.	CASSPRRGQGEQFF	TGTGCCAGCAGCCCCCGACGCGGCCAGGGTGAGCAGTTCTTC
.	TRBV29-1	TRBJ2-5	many	CSAMGWQQETQYF	TGCAGCGCCATGGGATGGCAGCAAGAGACCCAGTACTTC
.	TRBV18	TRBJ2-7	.	CASATDSYEQYF	TGTGCCAGCGCGACGGATTCCTACGAGCAGTACTTC
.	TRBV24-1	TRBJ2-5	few	CATSQNGVWETQYF	TGTGCCACCAGTCAAAACGGAGTTTGGGAGACCCAGTACTTC
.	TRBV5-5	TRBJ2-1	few	CASSLAVLGNNEQFF	TGTGCCAGCAGCTTGGCAGTACTTGGGAACAATGAGCAGTTCTTC
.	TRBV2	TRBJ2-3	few	CASTQTTDTQYF	TGTGCCAGCACTCAGACCACAGATACGCAGTATTTT
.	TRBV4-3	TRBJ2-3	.	CASSPTVVASTDTQYF	TGCGCCAGCAGCCCCACAGTTGTCGCTAGCACAGATACGCAGTATTTT
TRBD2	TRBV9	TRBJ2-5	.	CASSVASGRARETQYF	TGTGCCAGCAGCGTAGCTAGCGGGAGGGCCAGAGAGACCCAGTACTTC
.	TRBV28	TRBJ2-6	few	CASSLTFSVSGANVLTF	TGTGCCAGCAGTTTAACTTTTTCAGTCTCTGGGGCCAACGTCCTGACTTTC
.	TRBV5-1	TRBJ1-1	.	CASSLVFKGQQNTEAFF	TGCGCCAGCAGCTTGGTTTTTAAAGGACAGCAGAACACTGAAGCTTTCTTT
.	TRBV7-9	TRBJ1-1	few	CASRSSWGNTEAFF	TGTGCCAGCAGGTCCTCTTGGGGGAACACTGAAGCTTTCTTT
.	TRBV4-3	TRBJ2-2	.	CASSLRVRDGELFF	TGCGCCAGCAGCCTCCGGGTGCGGGACGGGGAGCTGTTTTTT
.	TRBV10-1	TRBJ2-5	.	CASSERVSSYQETQYF	TGCGCCAGCAGTGAGCGGGTCAGTTCGTACCAAGAGACCCAGTACTTC
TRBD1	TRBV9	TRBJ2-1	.	CASSVAGGVDNEQFF	TGTGCCAGCAGCGTAGCAGGGGGCGTTGACAATGAGCAGTTCTTC
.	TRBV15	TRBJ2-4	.	CATSRDLASRDIQYF	TGTGCCACCAGCAGAGATTTGGCTAGTCGGGACATTCAGTACTTC
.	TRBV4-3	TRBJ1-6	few	CASSPGFVSPLHF	TGCGCCAGCAGTCCGGGTTTTGTATCACCCCTCCACTTT
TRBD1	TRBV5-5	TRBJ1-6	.	CASSSGQAFTPLHF	TGTGCCAGCAGCTCGGGACAGGCTTTCACACCCCTCCACTTT
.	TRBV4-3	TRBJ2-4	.	CASSQWDAKNIQYF	TGCGCCAGCAGCCAATGGGACGCCAAAAACATTCAGTACTTC
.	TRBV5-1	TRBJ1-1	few	CASSLAWSPANTEAFF	TGCGCCAGCAGCTTGGCCTGGTCCCCTGCGAACACTGAAGCTTTCTTT
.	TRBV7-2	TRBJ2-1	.	CASRRTADSEQFF	TGTGCCAGCAGGCGGACAGCCGACAGTGAGCAGTTCTTC
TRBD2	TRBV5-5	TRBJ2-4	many	CASSFWRGVLDVNIQYF	TGTGCCAGCAGCTTTTGGCGGGGGGTACTCGATGTGAACATTCAGTACTTC
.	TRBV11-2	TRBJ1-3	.	CASSLEADGNTIYF	TGTGCCAGCAGCTTAGAGGCAGATGGAAACACCATATATTTT
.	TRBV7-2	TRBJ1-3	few	CASSLWVANTIYF	TGTGCCAGCAGCTTATGGGTTGCAAACACCATATATTTT
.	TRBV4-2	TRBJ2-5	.	CASSPEGPQETQYF	TGTGCCAGCAGCCCCGAAGGACCCCAAGAGACCCAGTACTTC
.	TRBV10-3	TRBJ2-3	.	CAISESGGSTDTQYF	TGTGCCATCAGTGAGTCGGGCGGCTCCACAGATACGCAGTATTTT
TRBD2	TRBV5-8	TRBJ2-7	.	CASSLGLTSGYEQYF	TGTGCCAGCAGCTTGGGTCTGACTAGCGGATACGAGCAGTACTTC
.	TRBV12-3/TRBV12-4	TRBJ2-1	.	CASTPGAYKEQFF	TGTGCCAGCACCCCGGGGGCCTACAAAGAGCAGTTCTTC